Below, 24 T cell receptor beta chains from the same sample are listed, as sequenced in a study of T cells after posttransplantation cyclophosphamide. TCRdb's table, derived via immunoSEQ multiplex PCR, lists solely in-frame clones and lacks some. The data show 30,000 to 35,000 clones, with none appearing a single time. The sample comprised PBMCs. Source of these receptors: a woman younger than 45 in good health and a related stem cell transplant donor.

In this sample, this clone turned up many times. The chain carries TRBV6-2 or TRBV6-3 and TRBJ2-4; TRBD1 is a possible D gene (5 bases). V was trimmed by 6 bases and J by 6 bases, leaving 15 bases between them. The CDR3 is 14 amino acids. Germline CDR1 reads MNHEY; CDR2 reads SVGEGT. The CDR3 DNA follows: TGTGCCAGCAGCTCCGTAATAGGGGTAAACATTCAGTACTTC. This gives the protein CASSSVIGVNIQYF.

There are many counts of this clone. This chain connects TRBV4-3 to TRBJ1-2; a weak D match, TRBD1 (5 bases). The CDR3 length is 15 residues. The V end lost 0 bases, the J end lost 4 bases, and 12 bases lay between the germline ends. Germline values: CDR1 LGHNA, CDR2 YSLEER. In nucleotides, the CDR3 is TGCGCCAGCAGCCAAGATCGGGGGGTCGCCTATGGCTACACCTTC. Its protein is CASSQDRGVAYGYTF.

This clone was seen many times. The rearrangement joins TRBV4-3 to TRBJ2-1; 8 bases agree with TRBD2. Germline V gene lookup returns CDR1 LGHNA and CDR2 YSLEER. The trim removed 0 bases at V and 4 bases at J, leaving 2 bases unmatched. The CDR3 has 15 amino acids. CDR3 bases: TGCGCCAGCAGCCAAGATGGCGGGGGGTACAATGAGCAGTTCTTC. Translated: CASSQDGGGYNEQFF.

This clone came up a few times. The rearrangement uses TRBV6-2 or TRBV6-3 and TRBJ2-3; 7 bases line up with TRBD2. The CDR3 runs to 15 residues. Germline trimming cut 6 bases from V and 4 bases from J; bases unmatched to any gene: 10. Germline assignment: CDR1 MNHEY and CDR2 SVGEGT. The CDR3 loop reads CASSRESGVADTQYF. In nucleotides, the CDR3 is TGTGCCAGCAGCCGGGAAAGCGGGGTAGCAGATACGCAGTATTTT.

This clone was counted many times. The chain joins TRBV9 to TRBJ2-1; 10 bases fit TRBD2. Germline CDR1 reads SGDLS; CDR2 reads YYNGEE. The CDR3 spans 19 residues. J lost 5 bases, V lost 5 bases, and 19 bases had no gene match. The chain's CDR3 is CASSDRSGGVSSLHNEQFF. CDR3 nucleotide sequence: TGTGCCAGCAGTGACCGGAGCGGGGGGGTATCAAGCCTACACAATGAGCAGTTCTTC.

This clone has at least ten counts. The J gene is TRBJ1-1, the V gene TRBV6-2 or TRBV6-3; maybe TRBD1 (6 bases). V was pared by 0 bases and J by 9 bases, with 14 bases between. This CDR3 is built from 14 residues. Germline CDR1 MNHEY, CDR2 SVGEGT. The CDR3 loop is CASSYSSSGTQAFF. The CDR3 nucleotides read TGTGCCAGCAGTTACTCGAGTTCCGGGACACAAGCTTTCTTT.

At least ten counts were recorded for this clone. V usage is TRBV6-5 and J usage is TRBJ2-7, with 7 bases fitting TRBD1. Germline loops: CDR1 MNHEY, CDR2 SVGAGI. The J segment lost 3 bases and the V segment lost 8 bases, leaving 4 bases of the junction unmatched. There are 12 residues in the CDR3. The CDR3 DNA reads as TGTGCCAGCGGGTACAGGGGCTACGAGCAGTACTTC. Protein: CASGYRGYEQYF.

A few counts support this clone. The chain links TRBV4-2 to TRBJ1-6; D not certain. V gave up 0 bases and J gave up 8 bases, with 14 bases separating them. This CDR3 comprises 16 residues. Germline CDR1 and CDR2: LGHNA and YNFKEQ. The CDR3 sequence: CASSQDPDPSDSPLHF. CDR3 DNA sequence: TGTGCCAGCAGCCAAGACCCAGACCCTAGTGATTCACCCCTCCACTTT.

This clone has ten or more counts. The CDR3 here is CASSRQGANTGELFF. The DNA for the CDR3 is TGTGCCAGCAGCAGACAGGGGGCGAACACCGGGGAGCTGTTTTTT. The chain links TRBV7-2 to TRBJ2-2, with 9 positions matching TRBD1. Trimming took 5 bases from V and 0 from J; bases not matched to a gene: 1. This CDR3 has 15 residues. Looked up from germline, CDR1 is SGHTA and CDR2 is FQGNSA.

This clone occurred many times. The CDR3 nucleotides read TGTGCCAGCAGTGAAGGAGGGGGTAATTCACCCCTCCACTTT. Translating it yields CASSEGGGNSPLHF. The genes are TRBV25-1 and TRBJ1-6, with D maybe TRBD1 (6 bases). The germline V and J ends were trimmed by 2 bases and 6 bases, with 8 bases remaining between them. Germline values: CDR1 MGHDK, CDR2 SYGVNS. This CDR3 region has 14 residues.

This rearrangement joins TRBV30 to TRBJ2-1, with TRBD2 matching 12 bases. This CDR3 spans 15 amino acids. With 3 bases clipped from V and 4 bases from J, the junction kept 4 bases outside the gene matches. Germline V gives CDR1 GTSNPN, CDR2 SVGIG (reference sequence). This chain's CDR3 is CAWRLAGGEYNEQFF. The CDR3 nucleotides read TGTGCCTGGAGGCTAGCGGGGGGGGAATACAATGAGCAGTTCTTC.

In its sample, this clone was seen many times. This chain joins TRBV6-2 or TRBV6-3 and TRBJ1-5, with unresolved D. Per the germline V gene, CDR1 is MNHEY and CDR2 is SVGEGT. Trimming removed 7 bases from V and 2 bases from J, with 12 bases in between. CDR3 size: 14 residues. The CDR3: CASTPAVGNQPQHF. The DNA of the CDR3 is TGTGCCAGCACTCCTGCGGTGGGCAATCAGCCCCAGCATTTT.

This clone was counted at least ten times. The CDR3 bases are TGTGCCAGCAGTTTAGAGGTCAGGGGGAGCTCCTACGAGCAGTACTTC. As protein: CASSLEVRGSSYEQYF. The chain uses TRBV28 and TRBJ2-7, with 7 bases matching TRBD1. V lost 2 bases and J lost 0; bases outside the gene matches: 7. Looked up from germline, CDR1 is MDHEN and CDR2 is SYDVKM. The CDR3 has 16 amino acids.

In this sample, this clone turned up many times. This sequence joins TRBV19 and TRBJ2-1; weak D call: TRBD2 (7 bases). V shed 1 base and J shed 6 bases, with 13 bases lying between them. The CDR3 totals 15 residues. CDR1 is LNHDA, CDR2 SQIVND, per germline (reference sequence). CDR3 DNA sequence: TGTGCCAGTAGTATAGGTGGCGGGGGCTCCAATGAGCAGTTCTTC. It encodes CASSIGGGGSNEQFF.

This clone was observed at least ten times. CDR3 sequence reads: CASTIRTGEHYGYTF. The CDR3 DNA reads TGTGCCAGCACCATCCGGACAGGGGAACACTATGGCTACACCTTC. This chain links TRBV7-2 with TRBJ1-2; 9 positions match TRBD1. This CDR3 has 15 amino acids. Trimming cost V 7 bases and J 3 bases; bases outside gene matches: 9. From germline, CDR1 is SGHTA and CDR2 FQGNSA. Together with reference TRBV7-2 and TRBJ1-2, the CDR3 gives the full variable domain: GAGVSQSPSNKVTEKGKDVELRCDPISGHTALYWYRQSLGQGLEFLIYFQGNSAPDKSGLPSDRFSAERTGGSVSTLTIQRTQQEDSAVYLCASTIRTGEHYGYTFGSGTRLTVV.

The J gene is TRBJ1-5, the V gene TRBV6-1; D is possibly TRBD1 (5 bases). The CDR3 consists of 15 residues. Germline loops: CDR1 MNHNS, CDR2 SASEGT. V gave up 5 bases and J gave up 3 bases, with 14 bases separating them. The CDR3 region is CASSKTGVYNQPQHF. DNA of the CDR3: TGTGCCAGCAGTAAGACGGGGGTGTACAATCAGCCCCAGCATTTT.

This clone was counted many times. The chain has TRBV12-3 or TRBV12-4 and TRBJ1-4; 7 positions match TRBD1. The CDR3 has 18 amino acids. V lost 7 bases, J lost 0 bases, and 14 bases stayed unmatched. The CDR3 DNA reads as TGTGCCAGCAACCATATGCGGGATGACAGGGCAACTAATGAAAAACTGTTTTTT. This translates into CASNHMRDDRATNEKLFF.

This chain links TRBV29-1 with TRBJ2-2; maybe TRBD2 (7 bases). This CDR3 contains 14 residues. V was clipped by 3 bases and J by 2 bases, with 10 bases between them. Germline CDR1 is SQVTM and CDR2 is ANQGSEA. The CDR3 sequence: CSVDGGGNTGELFF. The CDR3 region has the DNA TGCAGCGTTGACGGCGGGGGCAACACCGGGGAGCTGTTTTTT.

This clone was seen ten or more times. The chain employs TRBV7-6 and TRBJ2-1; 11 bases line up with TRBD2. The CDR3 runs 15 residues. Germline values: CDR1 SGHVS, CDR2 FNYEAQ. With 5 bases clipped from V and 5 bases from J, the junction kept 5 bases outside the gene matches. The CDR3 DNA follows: TGTGCCAGCAGCCCCAGACTAGCGGGGAACAATGAGCAGTTCTTC. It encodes CASSPRLAGNNEQFF.

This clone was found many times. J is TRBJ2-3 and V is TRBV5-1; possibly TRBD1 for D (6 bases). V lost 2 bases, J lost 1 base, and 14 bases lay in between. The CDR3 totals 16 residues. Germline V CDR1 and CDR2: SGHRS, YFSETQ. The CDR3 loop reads CASSLNRPGGTDTQYF. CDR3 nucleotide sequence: TGCGCCAGCAGCTTAAACCGACCAGGGGGCACAGATACGCAGTATTTT.

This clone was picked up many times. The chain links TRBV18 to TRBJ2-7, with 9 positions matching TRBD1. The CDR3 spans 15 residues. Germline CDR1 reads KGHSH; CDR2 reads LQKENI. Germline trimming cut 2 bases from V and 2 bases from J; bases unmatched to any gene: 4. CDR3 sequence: CASSPRQGGPYEQYF. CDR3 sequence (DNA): TGTGCCAGCTCACCAAGACAGGGGGGACCCTACGAGCAGTACTTC.

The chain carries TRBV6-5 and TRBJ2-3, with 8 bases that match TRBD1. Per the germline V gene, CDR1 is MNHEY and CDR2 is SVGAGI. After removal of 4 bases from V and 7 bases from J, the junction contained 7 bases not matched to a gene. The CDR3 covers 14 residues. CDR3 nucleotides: TGTGCCAGCAGTTGGGACAGGAAAGGATATACGCAGTATTTT. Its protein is CASSWDRKGYTQYF.

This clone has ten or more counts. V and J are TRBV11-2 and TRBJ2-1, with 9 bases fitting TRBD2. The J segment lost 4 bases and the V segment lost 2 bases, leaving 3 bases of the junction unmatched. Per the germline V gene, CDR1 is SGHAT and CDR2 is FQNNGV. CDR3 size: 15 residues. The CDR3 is CASSLWAGGYNEQFF. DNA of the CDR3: TGTGCCAGCAGCTTATGGGCGGGGGGGTACAATGAGCAGTTCTTC.

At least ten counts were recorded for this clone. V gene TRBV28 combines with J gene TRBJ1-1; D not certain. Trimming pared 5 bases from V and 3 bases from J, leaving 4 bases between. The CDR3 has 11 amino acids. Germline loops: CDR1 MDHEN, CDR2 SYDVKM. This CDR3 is CASSPDTEAFF. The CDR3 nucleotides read TGTGCCAGCAGTCCCGACACTGAAGCTTTCTTT.